These T cell receptor beta chains were read from a single sample in a study of blood T cell repertoires in COVID-19. Libraries were prepared by immunoSEQ multiplex PCR; TCRdb keeps only in-frame clonotypes and omits some of them. Here the sample spans around 140,000 clones, about 89% being singletons. Sequencing used peripheral blood. These receptors all come from a man in his 60s with active or convalescent COVID-19. The CDR3 runs from the conserved cysteine through the conserved F or W. A D gene is named only where the DNA matches it firmly. Clone size is not always given. Where it is, it says once, few, many or a class for expanded clones.

D gene,V gene,clone size,J gene,CDR3 protein,CDR3 DNA
.,TRBV29-1,.,TRBJ2-1,CSAGRSGGNEQFF,TGCAGCGCTGGCAGGTCGGGTGGCAATGAGCAGTTCTTC
.,TRBV6-2/TRBV6-3,.,TRBJ2-5,CASSYAGRRQETQYF,TGTGCCAGCAGTTACGCGGGGAGGAGACAAGAGACCCAGTACTTC
TRBD2,TRBV7-2,.,TRBJ2-3,CASSPLAGVSTDTQYF,TGTGCCAGCAGTCCACTAGCGGGGGTTAGCACAGATACGCAGTATTTT
.,TRBV3-1/TRBV3-2,.,TRBJ1-1,CASTGDEVTEAFF,TGTGCCAGCACCGGAGATGAGGTCACTGAAGCTTTCTTT
.,TRBV4-1,.,TRBJ1-4,CASSQDPATNEKLFF,TGCGCCAGCAGCCAAGATCCGGCAACTAATGAAAAACTGTTTTTT
TRBD2,TRBV23-1,.,TRBJ2-7,CAPPGSGSFEQYF,TGCGCTCCCCCTGGTAGCGGGTCTTTCGAGCAGTACTTC
TRBD1,TRBV30,.,TRBJ1-6,CAWSVRGGQGNSPLHF,TGTGCCTGGAGTGTACGAGGGGGACAGGGAAATTCACCCCTCCACTTT
TRBD1,TRBV18,.,TRBJ1-4,CASSPNRGNLDEKLFF,TGTGCCAGCTCACCAAACAGGGGGAATTTAGATGAAAAACTGTTTTTT
.,TRBV19,once,TRBJ1-1,CASTSSGIRTEAFF,TGTGCCAGTACCTCGTCTGGTATTCGGACTGAAGCTTTCTTT
.,TRBV18,.,TRBJ2-5,CASSPEQMETQYF,TGTGCCAGCTCACCGGAGCAGATGGAGACCCAGTACTTC
.,TRBV28,.,TRBJ1-1,CASSLQGREAFF,TGTGCCAGCAGTTTACAAGGCAGGGAAGCTTTCTTT
TRBD1,TRBV5-1,.,TRBJ1-4,CASSLMGQGGEKLFF,TGCGCCAGCAGCTTGATGGGACAGGGCGGAGAAAAACTGTTTTTT
.,TRBV28,.,TRBJ1-2,CASSAATPNYGYTF,TGTGCCAGCAGTGCCGCCACACCTAACTATGGCTACACCTTC
TRBD1,TRBV4-2,.,TRBJ1-2,CASSQDRPRQGFNYGYTF,TGTGCCAGCAGCCAAGACCGACCGCGACAGGGGTTTAACTATGGCTACACCTTC
.,TRBV11-2,few,TRBJ1-1,CASSLALGGAEAFF,TGTGCCAGCAGCTTAGCCTTAGGGGGGGCTGAAGCTTTCTTT
TRBD1,TRBV19,.,TRBJ1-4,CASSAPGTGASEKLFF,TGTGCCAGTAGTGCCCCCGGGACAGGGGCGAGTGAAAAACTGTTTTTT
.,TRBV19,.,TRBJ2-2,CASSIGQETGELFF,TGTGCCAGTAGTATAGGACAGGAGACCGGGGAGCTGTTTTTT
TRBD2,TRBV11-2,.,TRBJ2-5,CASSWTSGTETQYF,TGTGCCAGCAGTTGGACTAGCGGGACCGAGACCCAGTACTTC
TRBD2,TRBV28,.,TRBJ2-7,CASSTGTSGRYEQYF,TGTGCCAGCAGTACGGGGACTAGCGGGAGGTACGAGCAGTACTTC
TRBD1,TRBV24-1,.,TRBJ1-5,CATSDSRTGSNQPQHF,TGTGCCACCAGTGACAGCAGGACAGGGAGCAATCAGCCCCAGCATTTT
.,TRBV7-2,.,TRBJ1-5,CASSLGGYGGQPQHF,TGTGCCAGCAGCTTAGGCGGGTATGGGGGCCAGCCCCAGCATTTT
.,TRBV28,.,TRBJ1-1,CASSQRTGSRRGYGAFF,TGTGCCAGCAGTCAACGTACCGGGAGCCGTAGGGGTTACGGGGCTTTCTTT
TRBD1,TRBV6-6,few,TRBJ1-4,CASNQGALREKLFF,TGTGCCAGCAACCAGGGGGCGCTTAGAGAAAAACTGTTTTTT
.,TRBV11-2,.,TRBJ1-6,CASSLTGRMGSPLHF,TGTGCCAGCAGCTTAACTGGGAGGATGGGTTCACCCCTCCACTTT
.,TRBV6-5,.,TRBJ1-1,CASSTASGEKAFF,TGTGCCAGCAGTACGGCCTCGGGGGAAAAAGCTTTCTTT
.,TRBV5-1,.,TRBJ1-1,CASSWGRSGGTEAFF,TGCGCCAGCAGCTGGGGACGATCGGGGGGCACTGAAGCTTTCTTT
TRBD2,TRBV19,once,TRBJ2-5,CASSIDTGGAEETQYF,TGTGCCAGTAGTATAGATACGGGGGGGGCCGAGGAGACCCAGTACTTC
.,TRBV9,.,TRBJ1-1,CASSGSQAVGTEAFF,TGTGCCAGCAGCGGTAGTCAAGCGGTAGGCACTGAAGCTTTCTTT
.,TRBV20-1,.,TRBJ2-5,CSANRDETQYF,TGCAGTGCGAACAGGGATGAGACCCAGTACTTC
.,TRBV4-1,.,TRBJ1-5,CASSQDRRQPQHF,TGCGCCAGCAGCCAAGACAGGAGGCAGCCCCAGCATTTT
.,TRBV6-5,.,TRBJ2-3,CASSFSPAVDTQYF,TGTGCCAGCAGTTTCAGTCCCGCAGTCGATACGCAGTATTTT
.,TRBV14,.,TRBJ2-7,CASSQDLSYEQYF,TGTGCCAGCAGCCAAGATTTGAGCTACGAGCAGTACTTC
TRBD1,TRBV5-1,once,TRBJ1-6,CASSEGTATNSPLHF,TGCGCCAGCAGCGAGGGGACAGCGACCAATTCACCCCTCCACTTT
.,TRBV6-6,.,TRBJ1-5,CASSYSSGNQPQHF,TGTGCCAGCAGTTACTCGAGCGGCAATCAGCCCCAGCATTTT
TRBD1,TRBV7-2,.,TRBJ1-5,CASSDGTDYQPQHF,TGTGCCAGCAGCGACGGGACAGATTATCAGCCCCAGCATTTT
.,TRBV27,.,TRBJ1-2,CASSYSRGPRYTF,TGTGCCAGCAGTTACAGCAGGGGTCCGCGCTACACCTTC
TRBD1,TRBV30,once,TRBJ1-2,CAWIPRGTGGSLRDGYTF,TGTGCCTGGATCCCCCGGGGGACAGGGGGCAGTCTGAGAGATGGCTACACCTTC
.,TRBV2,once,TRBJ1-3,CASRQAFSGNTIYF,TGTGCCAGCAGACAGGCTTTCTCTGGAAACACCATATATTTT
.,TRBV6-4,.,TRBJ1-3,CASRLQVLGALYPGNTIYF,TGTGCCAGCAGACTACAGGTTTTGGGCGCACTCTACCCTGGAAACACCATATATTTT
TRBD2,TRBV4-3,.,TRBJ2-5,CASSRIAGRGETQYF,TGCGCCAGCAGCCGGATAGCGGGGCGGGGGGAGACCCAGTACTTC
.,TRBV5-3,.,TRBJ1-5,CARSLDKPLTGQPQHF,TGTGCCAGAAGCCTCGATAAACCTTTGACAGGCCAGCCCCAGCATTTT
.,TRBV19,.,TRBJ2-2,CASSNGGNTGELFF,TGTGCCAGTAGCAACGGGGGGAACACCGGGGAGCTGTTTTTT
TRBD2,TRBV2,once,TRBJ2-7,CASMEAGEPYEQYF,TGTGCCAGCATGGAGGCGGGAGAACCCTACGAGCAGTACTTC
.,TRBV5-1,.,TRBJ1-1,CASSSGPDTEAFF,TGCGCCAGCAGCTCAGGGCCCGACACTGAAGCTTTCTTT
TRBD2,TRBV19,.,TRBJ2-1,CASSMGTSGKYNEQFF,TGTGCCAGTAGTATGGGAACTAGCGGGAAGTACAATGAGCAGTTCTTC
.,TRBV2,.,TRBJ2-3,CASTSTGLTDTQYF,TGTGCCAGCACCTCAACAGGGCTCACAGATACGCAGTATTTT
TRBD2,TRBV18,.,TRBJ2-3,CASSPPTSGGRDTQYF,TGTGCCAGCTCACCTCCGACTAGCGGGGGGCGGGATACGCAGTATTTT
.,TRBV16,.,TRBJ1-3,CASSQSFGDIGNTIYF,TGTGCCAGCAGCCAATCCTTCGGGGATATAGGAAACACCATATATTTT
.,TRBV28,.,TRBJ2-4,CASSSGGVLAKNIQYF,TGTGCCAGCAGTTCTGGCGGGGTACTAGCCAAAAACATTCAGTACTTC
TRBD1,TRBV5-1,.,TRBJ2-7,CASSRGQGTYEQYF,TGCGCCAGCAGCCGGGGACAGGGTACCTACGAGCAGTACTTC
TRBD1,TRBV6-6,.,TRBJ2-7,CASSYFQGAGEQYF,TGTGCCAGCAGTTACTTCCAGGGGGCGGGAGAGCAGTACTTC
.,TRBV6-5,.,TRBJ2-6,CASSPADPGANVLTF,TGTGCCAGCAGCCCAGCGGATCCTGGGGCCAACGTCCTGACTTTC